This T cell receptor (beta chain) was captured by sequencing in a study of cytomegalovirus exposure and HLA in healthy donors. As for the study in general: The same platform as the approximately 670 first-cohort repertoires was used for the 110 or so validation repertoires, a later analysis reported.

Germline V gives CDR1 MNHNY, CDR2 SVGAGI (reference sequence). The CDR3 is made up of 15 amino acids. The ends lost 4 bases at V and 7 bases at J; junction bases unmatched: 9. Sequencing was performed with immunoSEQ multiplex PCR; in TCRdb, only in-frame clones are kept and a portion is missing. The sample holds about 88,000 clones, almost 85% seen once. This clone appeared a few times. The antigen is not known. Overall study findings and caveats: A list of 150 or so TCR beta chains associated with cytomegalovirus was given.

This chain joins TRBV6-6 and TRBJ1-5; 8 positions agree with TRBD1. This sequence was found in a woman aged 18-29 years in good health and CMV-seropositive. Sequences were obtained from PBMCs. DNA for the CDR3: TGTGCCAGCAGTTCTCGGACAGGGAGGGGGCAGCCCCAGCATTTT. This sequence encodes CASSSRTGRGQPQHF.